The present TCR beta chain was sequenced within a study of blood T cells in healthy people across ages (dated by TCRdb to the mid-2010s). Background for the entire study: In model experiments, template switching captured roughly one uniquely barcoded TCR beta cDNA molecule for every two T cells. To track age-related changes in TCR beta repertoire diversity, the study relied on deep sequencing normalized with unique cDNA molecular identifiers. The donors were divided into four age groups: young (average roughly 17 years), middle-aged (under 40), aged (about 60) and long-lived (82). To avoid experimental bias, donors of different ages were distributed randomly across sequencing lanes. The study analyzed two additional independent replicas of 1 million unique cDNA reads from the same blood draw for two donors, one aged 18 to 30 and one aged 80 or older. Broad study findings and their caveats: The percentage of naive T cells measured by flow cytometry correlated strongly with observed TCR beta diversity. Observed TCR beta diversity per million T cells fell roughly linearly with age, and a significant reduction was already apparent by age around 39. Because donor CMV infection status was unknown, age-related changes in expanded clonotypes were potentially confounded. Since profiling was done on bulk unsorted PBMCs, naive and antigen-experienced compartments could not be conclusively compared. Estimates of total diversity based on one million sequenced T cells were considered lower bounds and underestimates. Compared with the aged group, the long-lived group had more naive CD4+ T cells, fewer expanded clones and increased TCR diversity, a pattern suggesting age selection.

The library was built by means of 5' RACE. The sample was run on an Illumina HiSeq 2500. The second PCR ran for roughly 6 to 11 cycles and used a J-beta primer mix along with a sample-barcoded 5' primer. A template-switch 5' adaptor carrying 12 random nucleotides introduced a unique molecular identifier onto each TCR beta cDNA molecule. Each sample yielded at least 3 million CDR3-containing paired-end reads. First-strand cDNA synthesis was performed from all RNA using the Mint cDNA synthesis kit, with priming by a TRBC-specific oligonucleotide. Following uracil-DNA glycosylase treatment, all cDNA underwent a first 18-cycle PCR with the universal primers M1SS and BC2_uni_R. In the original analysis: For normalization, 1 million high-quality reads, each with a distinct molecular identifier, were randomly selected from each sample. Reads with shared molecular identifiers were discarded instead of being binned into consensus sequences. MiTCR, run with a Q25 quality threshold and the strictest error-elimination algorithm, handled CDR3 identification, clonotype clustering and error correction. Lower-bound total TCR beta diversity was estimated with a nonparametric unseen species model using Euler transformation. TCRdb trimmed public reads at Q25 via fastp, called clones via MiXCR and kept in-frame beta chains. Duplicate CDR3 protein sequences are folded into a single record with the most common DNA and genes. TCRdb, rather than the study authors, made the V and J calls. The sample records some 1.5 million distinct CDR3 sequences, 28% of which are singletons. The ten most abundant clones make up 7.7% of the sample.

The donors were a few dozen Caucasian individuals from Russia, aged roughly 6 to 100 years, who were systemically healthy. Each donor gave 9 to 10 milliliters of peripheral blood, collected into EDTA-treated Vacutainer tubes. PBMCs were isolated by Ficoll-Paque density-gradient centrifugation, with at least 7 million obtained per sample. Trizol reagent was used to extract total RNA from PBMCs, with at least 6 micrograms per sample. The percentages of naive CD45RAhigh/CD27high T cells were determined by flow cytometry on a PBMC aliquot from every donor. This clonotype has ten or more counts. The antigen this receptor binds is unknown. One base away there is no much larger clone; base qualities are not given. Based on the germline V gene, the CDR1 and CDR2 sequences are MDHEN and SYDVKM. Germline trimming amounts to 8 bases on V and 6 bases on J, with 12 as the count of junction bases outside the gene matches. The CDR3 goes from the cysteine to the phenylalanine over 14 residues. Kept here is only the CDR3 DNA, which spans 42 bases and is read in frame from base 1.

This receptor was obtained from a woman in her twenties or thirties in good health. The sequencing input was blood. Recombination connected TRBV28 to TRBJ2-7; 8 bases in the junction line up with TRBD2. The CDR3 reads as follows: CASRPGGALSEQYF. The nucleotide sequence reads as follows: TGTGCCAGCCGCCCCGGGGGGGCGTTGAGCGAGCAGTACTTC. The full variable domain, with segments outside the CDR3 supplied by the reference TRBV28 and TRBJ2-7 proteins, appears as DVKVTQSSRYLVKRTGEKVFLECVQDMDHENMFWYRQDPGLGLRLIYFSYDVKMKEKGDIPEGYSVSREKKERFSLILESASTNQTSMYLCASRPGGALSEQYFGPGTRLTVT.